These 20 T cell receptor beta chains came from one sample sequenced in a study of blood T cell repertoires in COVID-19. Profiling relied on immunoSEQ multiplex PCR, and the TCRdb table lists in-frame clones only, not all of them. The sample shows around 200,000 clones, 70% to 80% of them seen only once. Sequencing was carried out using peripheral blood. The receptors stem from a man over 45 who had recovered from COVID-19.

The rearrangement uses TRBV19 and TRBJ1-1; D gene unclear. The length of the CDR3 is 13 residues. Trimming removed 4 bases from V and 1 base from J, with 7 bases in between. The germline gives CDR1 LNHDA, CDR2 SQIVND (reference sequence). CDR3: CASSRRANTEAFF. The DNA for the CDR3 is TGTGCCAGTAGTAGGCGGGCGAACACTGAAGCTTTCTTT.

Many counts were recorded for this clone. The V and J genes are TRBV5-1 and TRBJ1-2; perhaps TRBD1 as D (5 bases). The CDR3 contains 18 residues. Deletions cut 0 bases from V and 0 bases from J, with 18 bases between. The germline CDR1 and CDR2 sequences are SGHRS and YFSETQ. The CDR3 region has the DNA TGCGCCAGCAGCTTGGTGGACAATTGGTTCCGGGCTAACTATGGCTACACCTTC. Residues: CASSLVDNWFRANYGYTF.

The chain is built from TRBV7-9 and TRBJ1-6; TRBD1 is a possible D gene (6 bases). This CDR3 contains 13 residues. V was pared by 10 bases and J by 10 bases, with 17 bases between. The germline V gene encodes CDR1 SEHNR and CDR2 FQNEAQ (reference sequence). The CDR3 loop reads CAIQQGASSPLHF. Written as DNA, the CDR3 is TGTGCCATCCAACAGGGCGCGTCCTCACCCCTCCACTTT.

This chain joins TRBV27 and TRBJ2-1, with 8 bases fitting TRBD2. J was trimmed by 3 bases and V by 7 bases; bases with no gene match: 5. The CDR3 contains 14 residues. Germline values: CDR1 MNHEY, CDR2 SMNVEV (reference sequence). The CDR3: CASTRGGIYNEQFF. The CDR3 nucleotides are TGTGCCAGCACTCGGGGGGGGATCTACAATGAGCAGTTCTTC.

This sequence joins TRBV4-2 and TRBJ2-7; the D gene is possibly TRBD1 (6 bases). This CDR3 comprises 15 residues. V was cut by 4 bases and J by 0 bases, with 13 bases left in between. CDR1 LGHNA and CDR2 YNFKEQ come from the germline V gene. As DNA, the CDR3 is TGTGCCAGCAGCCGTACCGGGACAAACTCCTACGAGCAGTACTTC. Translated, it gives CASSRTGTNSYEQYF.

DNA of the CDR3: TGCGCCAGCAGCTTGGGAAACAGGGGCACTGAAGCTTTCTTT. It yields the protein CASSLGNRGTEAFF. The chain joins TRBV5-1 to TRBJ1-1; 7 nucleotides align to TRBD1. The V gene's germline CDR1 is SGHRS and CDR2 YFSETQ. Trimming cost V 0 bases and J 4 bases; bases outside gene matches: 3. This CDR3 has 14 amino acids. Drawing the rest from reference TRBV5-1 and TRBJ1-1, the complete variable domain is KAGVTQTPRYLIKTRGQQVTLSCSPISGHRSVSWYQQTPGQGLQFLFEYFSETQRNKGNFPGRFSGRQFSNSRSEMNVSTLELGDSALYLCASSLGNRGTEAFFGQGTRLTVV.

This clone was counted once. The chain has TRBV27 and TRBJ2-1, with D possibly matching TRBD2 (6 bases). The germline V gene encodes CDR1 MNHEY and CDR2 SMNVEV (reference sequence). Between the trimmed V and J ends, which lost 8 bases and 7 bases, there was a span of 9 bases. The CDR3 length is 11 residues. The CDR3 DNA is TGTGCCAGCGCCGGGGGTAATGAGCAGTTCTTC. This translates into CASAGGNEQFF.

The DNA for the CDR3 is TGCGCCAGCAGCCACACGGGCAGGGACACTGAAGCTTTCTTT. Translated: CASSHTGRDTEAFF. The chain couples TRBV4-1 to TRBJ1-1; a possible D gene is TRBD1 (5 bases). This CDR3 region has 14 residues. Looked up from germline, CDR1 is MGHRA and CDR2 is YSYEKL. The germline V and J ends were trimmed by 3 bases and 3 bases, with 11 bases remaining between them.

Regarding this clone: The same CDR3 is also encoded by other DNA sequences in this sample. The chain has TRBV19 and TRBJ1-2; unclear D gene. Trimming removed 3 bases at V and 5 bases at J, with 7 bases between. Per germline, CDR1 LNHDA and CDR2 SQIVND (reference sequence). CDR3 size: 12 residues. This CDR3 reads CASSIRGYGYTF. The DNA for the CDR3 is TGTGCCAGTAGTATTAGAGGGTATGGCTACACCTTC.

The chain joins TRBV6-2 or TRBV6-3 to TRBJ2-7; 7 bases are a match to TRBD2. This CDR3 is built from 18 residues. Losses at the gene ends were 0 bases for V and 0 bases for J; bases not matched to a gene: 11. Germline V gene lookup returns CDR1 MNHEY and CDR2 SVGEGT. The CDR3 DNA follows: TGTGCCAGCAGTTACTCGAGTGTTGTGGGACTAAGCTCCTACGAGCAGTACTTC. The encoded protein is CASSYSSVVGLSSYEQYF.

This sequence joins TRBV29-1 and TRBJ2-1; D is unclear. Germline V gene data show CDR1 as SQVTM and CDR2 as ANQGSEA. CDR3 length: 13 amino acids. V was clipped by 5 bases and J by 4 bases, with 12 bases between them. The CDR3 DNA reads TGCAGCGTTAGCACAGCCTTTTACAATGAGCAGTTCTTC. This translates into CSVSTAFYNEQFF.

The chain links TRBV14 to TRBJ2-1; the match to TRBD1 covers 7 bases. CDR1 SGHDN and CDR2 FVKESK come from the germline V gene. Unmatched junction bases numbered 10, after V lost 4 bases and J lost 7 bases. CDR3 size: 15 residues. CDR3 DNA: TGTGCCAGCAGCCTCTGGGACAGATTTACGAATGAGCAGTTCTTC. This codes for CASSLWDRFTNEQFF.

The chain employs TRBV15 and TRBJ2-7; 7 nucleotides align to TRBD1. The germline V gene has CDR1 LNHNV and CDR2 YYDKDF (reference sequence). J lost 4 bases, V lost 8 bases, and 11 bases had no gene match. CDR3 size: 14 residues. CDR3 loop: CATAINRGYYEQYF. CDR3 coding DNA: TGTGCCACCGCGATAAACAGGGGTTATTACGAGCAGTACTTC.

V gene TRBV11-1 combines with J gene TRBJ1-1; a possible D gene is TRBD1 (6 bases). V shed 5 bases and J shed 2 bases, with 15 bases lying between them. The germline CDR1 and CDR2 sequences are SGHAT and FQDESV (reference sequence). CDR3 length equals 15 residues. For the CDR3, the DNA is TGTGCCAGCAGCGTAAAACCGGGACACAACACTGAAGCTTTCTTT. Protein product: CASSVKPGHNTEAFF.

This chain connects TRBV19 to TRBJ2-5; D is possibly TRBD2 (6 bases). V gave up 1 base and J gave up 4 bases, with 13 bases separating them. The CDR3 consists of 15 residues. Germline CDR1 and CDR2: LNHDA and SQIVND (reference sequence). CDR3 nucleotide sequence: TGTGCCAGTAGTATAGGACTAGGTATCGCAGAGACCCAGTACTTC. This gives the protein CASSIGLGIAETQYF.

This rearrangement joins TRBV24-1 to TRBJ2-7; TRBD1 matches at 7 bases. The CDR3 consists of 13 residues. Germline CDR1 reads KGHDR; CDR2 reads SFDVKD. Trimming took 10 bases from V and 2 from J; bases not matched to a gene: 7. CDR3 in DNA: TGTGCCACTGCAACAGGGGTAGCCTACGAGCAGTACTTC. As protein: CATATGVAYEQYF.

The CDR3 reads CASSLVAGERPNEQFF. The DNA of the CDR3 is TGTGCCAGCAGCTTAGTGGCAGGGGAGAGGCCCAATGAGCAGTTCTTC. The chain links TRBV7-2 to TRBJ2-1; perhaps TRBD1 as D (6 bases). The V and J ends lost 1 base and 6 bases respectively, with 16 bases between them. CDR1 SGHTA and CDR2 FQGNSA come from the germline V gene. CDR3 length: 16 amino acids.

The chain carries TRBV20-1 and TRBJ1-2, with a possible D match to TRBD1 (5 bases). The V gene lost 3 bases and the J gene lost 5 bases, with 13 bases spanning the gap. The germline V gene encodes CDR1 DFQATT and CDR2 SNEGSKA (reference sequence). This CDR3 is 13 amino acids long. CDR3: CSASPGTTYGYTF. In DNA, the CDR3 is TGCAGTGCTAGTCCGGGGACTACTTATGGCTACACCTTC.

This clone was seen more than once but under ten times. The chain carries TRBV7-2 and TRBJ1-1; D is perhaps TRBD1 (6 bases). V gave up 5 bases and J gave up 7 bases, with 14 bases separating them. In germline, CDR1 is SGHTA, CDR2 FQGNSA. CDR3 size: 13 residues. In nucleotides, the CDR3 is TGTGCCAGCAGCGAAACAGGGCCGGTTGAAGCTTTCTTT. The encoded protein is CASSETGPVEAFF.

The chain combines TRBV5-6 with TRBJ1-2; TRBD1 aligns across 11 bases. Germline assignment: CDR1 SGHDT and CDR2 YYEEEE. V lost 4 bases and J lost 0; bases outside the gene matches: 11. The CDR3 covers 18 residues. The CDR3 region has the DNA TGTGCCAGCAGCCCCTTTGGACAGGGGGCTATAGCTAACTATGGCTACACCTTC. It specifies CASSPFGQGAIANYGYTF.